The clone carrying this T cell receptor beta chain occurred a few times. Antigen unknown. Sequencing used immunoSEQ multiplex PCR; TCRdb keeps in-frame clones, though not all of them. The sample shows some 1,600 clones, around 19% of them seen only once. The sample originates from a study of T cells in localized non-small cell lung cancer. Study-wide findings and caveats: A denser population of T cells in blood accompanied longer overall survival.

The clonotype originates from a male donor at least 60 years old with stage III squamous cell lung carcinoma. The starting material was normal lung tissue next to the tumor, obtained before any cancer treatment.

The CDR3 protein is CASSIRGTAATEAFF. CDR3 bases: TGTGCCAGTAGTATTAGGGGGACGGCGGCGACTGAAGCTTTCTTT. The chain links TRBV19 to TRBJ1-1; D may be TRBD1 (6 bases). The CDR3 contains 15 residues. CDR1 is LNHDA and CDR2 is SQIVND in the germline V gene (reference sequence). Trimming removed 3 bases at V and 5 bases at J, with 16 bases between.